This TCR beta chain derives from a study of Ad26.COV2.S vaccination and SARS-CoV-2 variants. Study results and limitations: Analyses that measured TCR breadth and depth may have underestimated total T cell responses.

In the case of this clone: Its antigen is not identified.

Stated treatment: over 15 received Ad26.COV2.S at low or high dose, single or two shots; five or six received placebo; per-sample allocation not given. The investigators took samples on day 63 after the first vaccine or placebo injection. This Boston cohort included adults aged 18-55 years. In the vaccine, an Ad26 vector expressed the SARS-CoV-2 spike of the Wuhan strain. This CDR3 contains 16 residues. The germline gives CDR1 SQVTM, CDR2 ANQGSEA. V trimming: 5 bases; J trimming: 1 base; junction bases outside the gene matches: 8. Sequenced by immunoSEQ multiplex PCR; TCRdb stores in-frame clones only, minus some. There are 300,000 to 500,000 clones in the sample; approximately 91% occur only once, and roughly 3.2% lies in the top ten.

V gene TRBV29-1 combines with J gene TRBJ1-1; 12 bases align to TRBD1. The source is a person aged 18-60 years who received the Ad26.COV2.S COVID-19 vaccine or a placebo. Source: peripheral blood, taken in a trial of Ad26.COV2.S vaccine versus placebo. The CDR3 nucleotides are TGCAGCGTTACGGGACAGGGGGCGGCAGGGAACACTGAAGCTTTCTTT. Translated, it gives CSVTGQGAAGNTEAFF.